Shown below are 32 T cell receptor beta chains from a single sample sequenced in a study of control samples from healthy donors and cancer patients. The assay was immunoSEQ multiplex PCR, and TCRdb's table has in-frame clones only and misses some. This sample has 150,000 to 200,000 clones, with around 91% found just once. The sample was blood. The source of these receptors is a woman in her 30s in good health.

The chain employs TRBV11-2 and TRBJ1-1; TRBD1 is a possible D gene (5 bases). V lost 2 bases to trimming and J lost 1 base, with 11 bases between them. CDR3 size: 15 residues. Germline V gene sequence: CDR1 SGHAT, CDR2 FQNNGV. This chain's CDR3 is CASSLRLGPNTEAFF. The CDR3 nucleotides are TGTGCCAGCAGCTTACGTTTGGGACCGAACACTGAAGCTTTCTTT.

The rearrangement joins TRBV9 to TRBJ1-2; D may be TRBD1 (5 bases). V gave up 4 bases and J gave up 4 bases, with 8 bases separating them. The CDR3 totals 12 residues. Germline V gene lookup returns CDR1 SGDLS and CDR2 YYNGEE. CDR3 region: CASSRGGYGYTF. The CDR3 DNA is TGTGCCAGCAGCCGGGGGGGCTATGGCTACACCTTC.

This clone occurred once. V is TRBV19 and J is TRBJ1-5; 7 bases line up with TRBD1. Germline V gives CDR1 LNHDA, CDR2 SQIVND (reference sequence). Germline trimming cut 3 bases from V and 1 base from J; bases unmatched to any gene: 3. The CDR3 is made up of 15 amino acids. The CDR3 bases are TGTGCCAGTAGTATGCAGGGGGGGAGCAATCAGCCCCAGCATTTT. It codes for CASSMQGGSNQPQHF. The whole variable domain, remainder taken from reference TRBV19 and TRBJ1-5, is DGGITQSPKYLFRKEGQNVTLSCEQNLNHDAMYWYRQDPGQGLRLIYYSQIVNDFQKGDIAEGYSVSREKKESFPLTVTSAQKNPTAFYLCASSMQGGSNQPQHFGDGTRLSIL.

The chain is built from TRBV5-6 and TRBJ1-1, with D hard to call. The ends were cut back, 0 bases at V and 1 base at J, with 7 bases in the middle. Germline-derived CDR1 and CDR2 are SGHDT and YYEEEE. CDR3 length: 14 residues. The CDR3 sequence is CASSLGAGNTEAFF. The CDR3 nucleotides are TGTGCCAGCAGCTTGGGGGCAGGGAACACTGAAGCTTTCTTT.

V and J are TRBV11-2 and TRBJ1-5; TRBD1 agrees at 8 bases. Losses at the gene ends were 1 base for V and 6 bases for J; bases not matched to a gene: 5. Per germline, CDR1 SGHAT and CDR2 FQNNGV. CDR3 length equals 15 residues. CDR3 in amino acids: CASSLAGGLTQPQHF. In DNA, the CDR3 is TGTGCCAGCAGCTTAGCAGGGGGCTTAACTCAGCCCCAGCATTTT.

The genes are TRBV28 and TRBJ1-1; D is perhaps TRBD1 (6 bases). The CDR3 runs to 14 residues. Germline CDR1 MDHEN, CDR2 SYDVKM. Trimming cost V 5 bases and J 3 bases, with 13 bases left between them. The CDR3, as DNA: TGTGCCAGCAGTCCCAGGGGTCCGTACACTGAAGCTTTCTTT. Translating it yields CASSPRGPYTEAFF.

This chain uses TRBV11-2 with TRBJ1-6; D is unresolved. This CDR3 spans 13 amino acids. Germline assignment: CDR1 SGHAT and CDR2 FQNNGV. V shed 2 bases and J shed 10 bases, with 9 bases lying between them. The CDR3 bases are TGTGCCAGCAGCTTACGAGTCAGCTCACCCCTCCACTTT. Its protein is CASSLRVSSPLHF.

This clone was detected once. The chain has TRBV7-8 and TRBJ2-1, with no clear D. The ends were cut back, 0 bases at V and 0 bases at J, with 6 bases in the middle. In germline, CDR1 is SGHVS, CDR2 FQNEAQ. The CDR3 has 15 residues. The chain's CDR3 is CASSLALSSYNEQFF. In nucleotides, the CDR3 is TGTGCCAGCAGCTTAGCTTTAAGCTCCTACAATGAGCAGTTCTTC.

This sequence joins TRBV12-3 or TRBV12-4 and TRBJ1-5; D perhaps matches TRBD1 (5 bases). V was trimmed by 6 bases and J by 6 bases, leaving 9 bases between them. There are 12 residues in the CDR3. CDR3 loop: CASRSQGQPQHF. The CDR3 DNA is TGTGCCAGCAGGTCCCAGGGTCAGCCCCAGCATTTT.

The V call is TRBV6-5, the J call TRBJ1-1, with D maybe TRBD1 (6 bases). Germline V lookup: CDR1 MNHEY, CDR2 SVGAGI. This CDR3 spans 13 amino acids. V lost 6 bases to trimming and J lost 5 bases, with 13 bases between them. The CDR3 DNA reads TGTGCCAGCAGACTCTACCAGGGGACTGAAGCTTTCTTT. Protein sequence: CASRLYQGTEAFF.

This clone was picked up one time. The rearrangement joins TRBV6-4 to TRBJ2-2; 7 positions match TRBD1. Germline CDR1 reads MRHNA; CDR2 reads SNTAGT. This CDR3 region has 14 residues. V lost 2 bases, J lost 7 bases, and 4 bases stayed unmatched. CDR3 residues: CASSDEGAHGELFF. The CDR3 DNA reads as TGTGCCAGCAGTGACGAGGGGGCGCACGGGGAGCTGTTTTTT.

The V and J genes are TRBV4-1 and TRBJ2-7; 7 bases match TRBD2. Unmatched junction bases numbered 6, after V lost 1 base and J lost 3 bases. CDR1 and CDR2 (germline): MGHRA, YSYEKL. This CDR3 has 15 amino acids. CDR3: CASSQGSLAVYEQYF. The CDR3, as DNA: TGCGCCAGCAGCCAAGGATCTCTAGCGGTCTACGAGCAGTACTTC.

The chain carries TRBV2 and TRBJ1-5; 10 positions match TRBD1. There are 13 residues in the CDR3. Trimming removed 4 bases from V and 6 bases from J; junction bases left unmatched: 0. Germline V CDR1 and CDR2: SNHLY, FYNNEI. The CDR3 sequence: CASSGTGGQPQHF. The CDR3 nucleotides are TGTGCCAGCAGTGGGACAGGGGGTCAGCCCCAGCATTTT.

J is TRBJ1-5 and V is TRBV4-2; TRBD1 might be the D (5 bases). Germline CDR1 LGHNA, CDR2 YNFKEQ. V was shortened by 0 bases and J by 3 bases, with 6 bases between the two germline ends. The CDR3 spans 14 residues. This CDR3 is CASSQDRDNQPQHF. The CDR3 region has the DNA TGTGCCAGCAGCCAAGACAGGGACAATCAGCCCCAGCATTTT.

This clone was counted a few times. The chain combines TRBV27 with TRBJ2-7, with TRBD2 matching over 12 bases. Losses at the gene ends were 0 bases for V and 2 bases for J; bases not matched to a gene: 2. CDR1 MNHEY and CDR2 SMNVEV come from the germline V gene (reference sequence). There are 16 residues in the CDR3. The CDR3 bases are TGTGCCAGCAGTTTATCGGCTAGCGGGAGGGCCTACGAGCAGTACTTC. It yields the protein CASSLSASGRAYEQYF.

In DNA form, the CDR3 reads TGTGCCAGCAGTGAAGTGGCGGGGGGGCCAGATACGCAGTATTTT. As protein: CASSEVAGGPDTQYF. The chain uses TRBV6-1 and TRBJ2-3; the match to TRBD2 covers 9 bases. Trimming removed 1 base from V and 4 bases from J; junction bases left unmatched: 3. CDR1 MNHNS and CDR2 SASEGT come from the germline V gene. The CDR3 consists of 15 residues.

J is TRBJ1-1 and V is TRBV28, with TRBD1 matching over 10 bases. CDR1 MDHEN and CDR2 SYDVKM come from the germline V gene. This CDR3 spans 17 amino acids. With 5 bases clipped from V and 4 bases from J, the junction kept 13 bases outside the gene matches. This CDR3 reads CASSPPRDRGRGTEAFF. DNA for the CDR3: TGTGCCAGCAGTCCACCCCGGGACAGGGGAAGGGGCACTGAAGCTTTCTTT.

The chain has TRBV2 and TRBJ2-1; 8 bases are a match to TRBD2. V was pared by 1 base and J by 3 bases, with 2 bases of the junction left unmatched. The germline gives CDR1 SNHLY, CDR2 FYNNEI. The CDR3 has 15 amino acids. CDR3 nucleotide sequence: TGTGCCAGCAGTGAAGTAGCGGGGTTCTACAATGAGCAGTTCTTC. It translates to CASSEVAGFYNEQFF.

The V and J genes are TRBV6-5 and TRBJ1-1; D not resolved. Trimming shortened V by 5 bases and J by 0 bases, and 7 bases separated the two germline ends. This CDR3 is built from 13 residues. Per the germline V gene, CDR1 is MNHEY and CDR2 is SVGAGI. CDR3 nucleotides: TGTGCCAGCAGTACCGACGTGAACACTGAAGCTTTCTTT. The encoded protein is CASSTDVNTEAFF.

V and J are TRBV25-1 and TRBJ1-3, with D possibly TRBD1 on 6 matching bases. This CDR3 region has 14 residues. The germline V gene has CDR1 MGHDK and CDR2 SYGVNS. V was pared by 7 bases and J by 0 bases, with 10 bases between. CDR3 DNA: TGTGCCAGCACCCCGACAGGCTCTGGAAACACCATATATTTT. Its protein product is CASTPTGSGNTIYF.

The chain combines TRBV19 with TRBJ1-1; tentative D call: TRBD1 (5 bases). CDR3 length equals 13 residues. CDR1 is LNHDA, CDR2 SQIVND, per germline (reference sequence). V lost 6 bases and J lost 5, with 13 bases in between. CDR3 region: CASREGRWTEAFF. DNA of the CDR3: TGTGCCAGTAGGGAGGGGCGGTGGACTGAAGCTTTCTTT. The full variable domain, its missing parts supplied by reference TRBV19 and TRBJ1-1, is DGGITQSPKYLFRKEGQNVTLSCEQNLNHDAMYWYRQDPGQGLRLIYYSQIVNDFQKGDIAEGYSVSREKKESFPLTVTSAQKNPTAFYLCASREGRWTEAFFGQGTRLTVV.

The rearrangement joins TRBV6-2 or TRBV6-3 to TRBJ2-7, with 13 positions matching TRBD2. Trimming at V came to 5 bases and at J to 5 bases, leaving 3 bases not matched to a gene. Germline CDR1 and CDR2: MNHEY and SVGEGT. This CDR3 spans 14 amino acids. The CDR3 protein is CASSATSGGNEQYF. The CDR3 bases are TGTGCCAGCAGTGCGACTAGCGGGGGGAACGAGCAGTACTTC.

The chain has TRBV5-8 and TRBJ1-2; D is unclear. This CDR3 contains 14 residues. Trimming cost V 5 bases and J 0 bases, with 11 bases left between them. Germline V gives CDR1 SGHTS, CDR2 YDEGEE. CDR3 protein: CASSVRLSNYGYTF. The CDR3 DNA reads TGTGCCAGCAGTGTCAGACTTTCTAACTATGGCTACACCTTC.

The chain is built from TRBV6-2 or TRBV6-3 and TRBJ2-7; weak D call: TRBD2 (6 bases). Germline V gene data show CDR1 as MNHEY and CDR2 as SVGEGT. The CDR3 sequence is 15 residues long. The V and J ends lost 3 bases and 2 bases respectively, with 14 bases between them. The DNA of the CDR3 is TGTGCCAGCAGTTATCTCGGGGGACCGACCTACGAGCAGTACTTC. As protein: CASSYLGGPTYEQYF.

The rearrangement uses TRBV3-1 (or the pseudogene TRBV3-2) and TRBJ2-1, with 14 bases that match TRBD2. This CDR3 spans 20 amino acids. The germline V gene has CDR1 LGHDT and CDR2 YNNKEL (reference sequence). The trim removed 1 base at V and 0 bases at J, leaving 8 bases unmatched. In DNA form, the CDR3 reads TGTGCCAGCAGCCAAGCCTGGACTAGCGGGAGGAGGAGCTCCTACAATGAGCAGTTCTTC. Translation gives CASSQAWTSGRRSSYNEQFF.

The table lists this clone with a count of one. This rearrangement joins TRBV5-1 to TRBJ2-7; D uncertain. Trimming cost V 0 bases and J 5 bases, with 15 bases left between them. The CDR3 totals 15 residues. Germline loops: CDR1 SGHRS, CDR2 YFSETQ. CDR3 coding DNA: TGCGCCAGCAGCTTGGCTGGTCAGTACCTCCACGAGCAGTACTTC. Residues: CASSLAGQYLHEQYF.

The rearrangement joins TRBV29-1 to TRBJ2-3, with 7 bases identical to TRBD2. Per the germline V gene, CDR1 is SQVTM and CDR2 is ANQGSEA. The V and J ends lost 3 bases and 2 bases, in that order; junction bases with no gene match: 2. The CDR3 contains 13 residues. For the CDR3, the DNA is TGCAGCGTTGAGAGCGGGGACACAGATACGCAGTATTTT. It codes for CSVESGDTDTQYF.

The V and J genes are TRBV15 and TRBJ2-5; D assignment may be TRBD1 or TRBD2 (5 bases each). Germline-derived CDR1 and CDR2 are LNHNV and YYDKDF (reference sequence). The V end was cut by 0 bases, the J end by 1 base, with 12 bases between. This CDR3 has 16 residues. The CDR3 sequence: CATSRDRDGPQETQYF. Here the CDR3 DNA reads TGTGCCACCAGCAGAGATAGGGACGGACCCCAAGAGACCCAGTACTTC.

This chain joins TRBV19 and TRBJ1-1; the D is unclear. Germline V gene sequence: CDR1 LNHDA, CDR2 SQIVND (reference sequence). V lost 9 bases, J lost 4 bases, and 12 bases lay in between. The CDR3 sequence is 12 residues long. The CDR3 spells CASRQWATEAFF. CDR3 in DNA: TGTGCCAGCCGCCAGTGGGCCACTGAAGCTTTCTTT.

This clone has just one count. The chain has TRBV6-6 and TRBJ2-2; D is perhaps TRBD2 (6 bases). This CDR3 contains 16 residues. With 0 bases removed from V and 4 bases from J, the gap between germline ends came to 12 bases. Germline CDR1 MNHNY, CDR2 SVGAGI (reference sequence). The CDR3 nucleotides read TGTGCCAGCAGTTACTCGGAGGGGTGGAGCACCGGGGAGCTGTTTTTT. Its protein product is CASSYSEGWSTGELFF.

The rearrangement links TRBV12-3 or TRBV12-4 to TRBJ2-7, with D possibly TRBD2 on 5 matching bases. This CDR3 spans 12 amino acids. V was trimmed by 5 bases and J by 2 bases, leaving 7 bases between them. The CDR3 reads CASSGLTYEQYF. The DNA of the CDR3 is TGTGCCAGCAGTGGACTGACCTACGAGCAGTACTTC.

The V call is TRBV6-4, the J call TRBJ2-1; 8 nucleotides agree with TRBD2. The germline gives CDR1 MRHNA, CDR2 SNTAGT. The CDR3 extends over 14 amino acids. With 0 bases clipped from V and 13 bases from J, the junction kept 8 bases outside the gene matches. In nucleotides, the CDR3 is TGTGCCAGCAGTGACTCTTTGGGCAGCGGGGGACAGTTCTTC. It translates to CASSDSLGSGGQFF.